This T cell receptor (beta chain) was identified in a study of CD8 T cells in Susac syndrome. Reverse transcription of about 0.45 to 1 ug RNA was performed with random hexamers. TCRdb passed the immunoSEQ multiplex PCR reads through MiXCR, listing each CDR3 protein once. The data show a few hundred thousand distinct CDR3 sequences, 95% seen once. In the multiple sclerosis control group, patients were treatment-naive and had stable or active relapsing-remitting disease. The CDR3 runs 15 residues. V was clipped by 7 bases and J by 1 base, with 14 bases between them. This TCR derives from a human donor with multiple sclerosis. Sequenced material: CD4+ T cells from PBMCs. V usage is TRBV23-1 and J usage is TRBJ1-5; D possibly corresponds to TRBD1 (6 bases). TRBV23-1 is an open reading frame whose function is uncertain. The CDR3 bases are TGCGCCAGCACCCTAGGGGGTGAGAGCAATCAGCCCCAGCATTTT. Its protein product is CASTLGGESNQPQHF.